One sample yielded the 23 T cell receptor beta chains listed below, sequenced in a study of T-cell reconstitution after alpha-beta-depleted transplantation in children. The library targeted TCRbeta and was prepared with unique molecular identifiers. MiXCR was run by TCRdb on the PCR reads, yielding one entry per CDR3 protein. This sample has roughly 420,000 distinct CDR3 sequences, with about 17% found just once. Sequenced here: PBMCs, mostly from graft donor cells, sampled 360 days after TCRalphabeta/CD19-depleted stem cell transplant. These receptor sequences come from a boy in the first two years of life who had a stem cell transplant for Wiskott-Aldrich syndrome, so the T cells may come from the graft donor.

In its sample, this clonotype was seen a few times. The V call is TRBV30, the J call TRBJ1-2; 7 nucleotides line up with TRBD1. This CDR3 contains 12 residues. Germline CDR1 is GTSNPN and CDR2 is SVGIG (reference sequence). After removal of 5 bases from V and 7 bases from J, the junction contained 7 bases not matched to a gene. CDR3 DNA sequence: TGTGCCTGGTTGACAGGGAATCGTGGCTACACCTTC. Translated: CAWLTGNRGYTF.

The chain joins TRBV19 to TRBJ2-1; the D gene is possibly TRBD2 (5 bases). Trimming left V 6 bases short and J 0 bases short, with 9 bases between. The CDR3 totals 14 residues. Germline V gene lookup returns CDR1 LNHDA and CDR2 SQIVND (reference sequence). CDR3: CASREAGSYNEQFF. The CDR3 DNA sequence: TGTGCCAGTAGGGAGGCAGGCTCCTACAATGAGCAGTTCTTC.

There are a few counts of this clonotype. This chain uses TRBV25-1 with TRBJ2-7; TRBD1 matches at 8 bases. CDR3 size: 17 residues. Germline-derived CDR1 and CDR2 are MGHDK and SYGVNS. Unmatched junction bases numbered 11, after V lost 4 bases and J lost 0 bases. CDR3 sequence reads: CASSGTSGTGTSYEQYF. The CDR3 DNA is TGTGCCAGCAGTGGTACCTCCGGGACAGGAACCTCCTACGAGCAGTACTTC.

The rearrangement joins TRBV12-3 or TRBV12-4 to TRBJ2-1; 14 bases align to TRBD2. The trim removed 5 bases at V and 7 bases at J, leaving 10 bases unmatched. The CDR3 loop spans 17 amino acids. This chain's CDR3 is CASSPQRLAGGPNEQFF. CDR3 sequence (DNA): TGTGCCAGCAGTCCTCAGAGACTAGCGGGGGGGCCGAATGAGCAGTTCTTC.

This clonotype occurred once. J is TRBJ1-2 and V is TRBV29-1; D is unresolved. Trimming took 0 bases from V and 7 from J, leaving 15 bases between them. This CDR3 is built from 14 residues. The germline gives CDR1 SQVTM, CDR2 ANQGSEA. In DNA, the CDR3 is TGCAGCGTTGAAGAGGAGGATTGGCAGCTTGGCTACACCTTC. It is translated as CSVEEEDWQLGYTF.

This clonotype was detected only a few times. The rearrangement joins TRBV4-1 to TRBJ1-1; possible D gene TRBD1, 5 bases. The length of the CDR3 is 15 residues. Trimming pared 4 bases from V and 5 bases from J, leaving 17 bases between. Germline V lookup: CDR1 MGHRA, CDR2 YSYEKL. CDR3 sequence: CASSPQGRRYTEAFF. The CDR3, as DNA: TGCGCCAGCAGCCCCCAGGGCCGCCGTTATACTGAAGCTTTCTTT.

DNA of the CDR3: TGTGCCATCAGTGGTACTGGAGGCTACACCTTC. Its translation is CAISGTGGYTF. V is TRBV10-3 and J is TRBJ1-2; D is ambiguous. In germline, CDR1 is ENHRY, CDR2 SYGVKD. This CDR3 region has 11 residues. V lost 4 bases and J 8 bases, leaving 8 bases between the germline ends.

This clonotype was seen a few times. The CDR3 DNA reads TGCGCCAGCAGCTTGAGCTTTGCGGGGGGTAACACAGATACGCAGTATTTT. This sequence encodes CASSLSFAGGNTDTQYF. The V gene is TRBV5-1, the J gene TRBJ2-3; 8 bases align to TRBD2. With 1 base clipped from V and 2 bases from J, the junction kept 9 bases outside the gene matches. CDR1 and CDR2 from the germline V gene are SGHRS and YFSETQ. CDR3 length equals 17 residues.

This clonotype was detected a few times. The chain joins TRBV14 to TRBJ2-1; tentative D call: TRBD1 (5 bases). Trimming left V 1 base short and J 14 bases short, with 12 bases between. Germline CDR1 reads SGHDN; CDR2 reads FVKESK. CDR3 length: 12 residues. For the CDR3, the DNA is TGTGCCAGCAGCCAAGGTCGGACATCCGAGTTCTTC. It translates to CASSQGRTSEFF.

The chain is built from TRBV15 and TRBJ2-1, with 13 nucleotides matching TRBD2. CDR1 is LNHNV, CDR2 YYDKDF, per germline (reference sequence). Germline trimming cut 0 bases from V and 2 bases from J; bases unmatched to any gene: 4. This CDR3 comprises 18 residues. The CDR3 sequence is CATSRELAGGVTYNEQFF. The CDR3, as DNA: TGTGCCACCAGCAGAGAACTAGCGGGAGGGGTCACCTACAATGAGCAGTTCTTC.

The CDR3 nucleotides are TGCGCCAGCAGCTTGGGCGGGAGGCTCACAGATACGCAGTATTTT. Translating it yields CASSLGGRLTDTQYF. The chain joins TRBV5-1 to TRBJ2-3; 8 bases are shared with TRBD2. Germline V CDR1 and CDR2: SGHRS, YFSETQ. CDR3 size: 15 residues. V shed 0 bases, J shed 2 bases, and the junction held 2 bases outside the gene matches.

The chain carries TRBV30 and TRBJ2-6, with 9 nucleotides matching TRBD1. The CDR3 is 16 residues long. Germline lookup yields CDR1 GTSNPN and CDR2 SVGIG (reference sequence). V gave up 6 bases and J gave up 0 bases; unmatched junction bases: 6. The CDR3 here is CACRRDRASGANVLTF. The CDR3 DNA follows: TGTGCCTGCCGCCGGGACAGGGCCTCTGGGGCCAACGTCCTGACTTTC.

V usage is TRBV20-1 and J usage is TRBJ2-1; 9 positions match TRBD2. V shed 0 bases and J 8 bases; nucleotides not matched to a gene: 14. The CDR3 is 17 amino acids. CDR1 is DFQATT and CDR2 is SNEGSKA in the germline V gene (reference sequence). The CDR3 loop is CSARDSRTSVYGHEQFF. For the CDR3, the DNA is TGCAGTGCTAGAGATTCGAGGACTAGCGTCTACGGGCATGAGCAGTTCTTC.

The genes are TRBV5-1 and TRBJ2-5; a possible D gene is TRBD1 (6 bases). This CDR3 is built from 15 residues. Trimming left V 3 bases short and J 4 bases short, with 16 bases between. CDR1 SGHRS and CDR2 YFSETQ come from the germline V gene. CDR3 nucleotide sequence: TGCGCCAGCAGCTGGCGCCCCACAGGGTTAGAGACCCAGTACTTC. Its translation is CASSWRPTGLETQYF. The whole variable domain, remainder taken from reference TRBV5-1 and TRBJ2-5, is KAGVTQTPRYLIKTRGQQVTLSCSPISGHRSVSWYQQTPGQGLQFLFEYFSETQRNKGNFPGRFSGRQFSNSRSEMNVSTLELGDSALYLCASSWRPTGLETQYFGPGTRLLVL.

The chain carries TRBV5-1 and TRBJ2-5; 8 bases line up with TRBD1. V shed 4 bases and J 3 bases; nucleotides not matched to a gene: 5. The CDR3 runs 14 residues. Germline values: CDR1 SGHRS, CDR2 YFSETQ. CDR3 in amino acids: CASSRLDREETQYF. The CDR3 DNA reads TGCGCCAGCAGCCGGCTGGACAGGGAAGAGACCCAGTACTTC.

This clonotype occurred a few times. DNA of the CDR3: TGTGCCAGCAGTTTCACCGCTTTAGCGGGAGGTTTTCCCTCCTACAATGAGCAGTTCTTC. Its protein is CASSFTALAGGFPSYNEQFF. The chain has TRBV12-3 or TRBV12-4 and TRBJ2-1; 10 bases match TRBD2. Trimming removed 3 bases from V and 0 bases from J; junction bases left unmatched: 14. CDR3 length: 20 residues.

This chain connects TRBV5-1 to TRBJ2-7; 7 nucleotides align to TRBD1. With V trimmed by 0 bases and J by 0 bases, 9 bases remained unmatched. There are 17 residues in the CDR3. The germline V gene encodes CDR1 SGHRS and CDR2 YFSETQ. The CDR3 reads CASSLDLDRENSYEQYF. The CDR3 bases are TGCGCCAGCAGCTTGGACCTCGACAGGGAAAACTCCTACGAGCAGTACTTC.

In this sample, this clonotype turned up a few times. The gene calls are TRBV6-1 and TRBJ2-3, with 8 bases lining up with TRBD2. Germline assignment: CDR1 MNHNS and CDR2 SASEGT. The trim removed 2 bases at V and 4 bases at J, leaving 5 bases unmatched. This CDR3 is built from 15 residues. The CDR3 here is CASSETWTSPDTQYF. The CDR3 region has the DNA TGTGCCAGCAGTGAAACTTGGACTAGCCCAGATACGCAGTATTTT.

This clonotype was observed a handful of times. This chain links TRBV11-1 with TRBJ2-5; 11 bases align to TRBD1. J gave up 5 bases and V 4 bases, and 18 bases lay outside the gene matches. The CDR3 covers 19 residues. Looked up from germline, CDR1 is SGHAT and CDR2 is FQDESV (reference sequence). In DNA, the CDR3 is TGTGCCAGCAGCTCCTTTGCGTCCGGACAGGGGGCTAAAGGGGAGACCCAGTACTTC. This encodes CASSSFASGQGAKGETQYF.

In its sample, this clonotype was seen a few times. The V call is TRBV29-1, the J call TRBJ2-1; no clear D gene. Germline V gene sequence: CDR1 SQVTM, CDR2 ANQGSEA. This CDR3 spans 13 amino acids. Trimming took 4 bases from V and 0 from J, leaving 7 bases between them. CDR3 bases: TGCAGCGTTGGAGATAGCTCCTACAATGAGCAGTTCTTC. It is translated as CSVGDSSYNEQFF.

The CDR3 loop is CSAVTLASVYNEQFF. Here the CDR3 DNA reads TGCAGTGCCGTAACCCTTGCTAGCGTCTACAATGAGCAGTTCTTC. The V and J genes are TRBV20-1 and TRBJ2-1, with D possibly being TRBD2 (6 bases). With 6 bases removed from V and 3 bases from J, the gap between germline ends came to 18 bases. The CDR3 length is 15 residues. Germline-derived CDR1 and CDR2 are DFQATT and SNEGSKA (reference sequence).

The V and J genes are TRBV11-2 and TRBJ2-2, with TRBD1 identical over 11 bases. Germline V gives CDR1 SGHAT, CDR2 FQNNGV. The CDR3 runs 18 residues. Trimming removed 0 bases from V and 7 bases from J; junction bases left unmatched: 10. DNA of the CDR3: TGTGCCAGCAGCTTAGATCCACGCTGGACAGGGGGCGGCGGGGAGCTGTTTTTT. Translating gives CASSLDPRWTGGGGELFF.

This rearrangement joins TRBV20-1 to TRBJ2-2; D is possibly TRBD1 or TRBD2 (5 bases each). The length of the CDR3 is 16 residues. Germline-derived CDR1 and CDR2 are DFQATT and SNEGSKA (reference sequence). Trimming took 3 bases from V and 4 from J, leaving 18 bases between them. This chain's CDR3 is CSARKWGSSTTGELFF. The CDR3 coding sequence is TGCAGTGCTAGGAAATGGGGGTCTAGCACCACCGGGGAGCTGTTTTTT.